This entry concerns a single TCR beta chain. Expressed TCRB transcripts were sequenced after all isolated RNA was converted to cDNA. Around 4 million reads per sample were averaged for naive, central memory and regulatory samples. Assay: immunoSEQ multiplex PCR; the TCRdb copy retains only in-frame clones and omits some. The sample holds 250,000 to 350,000 clones; roughly 9.6% are singletons and the top ten take more than 0.015%. The source of the sample is a study of beta chain features in type 1 diabetes. Study information: Patients looked much like healthy donors when it came to age, gender and cell yields.

The germline CDR1 and CDR2 sequences are ENHRY and SYGVKD. V shed 4 bases, J shed 5 bases, and the junction held 5 bases outside the gene matches. The CDR3 is made up of 14 amino acids. This chain links TRBV10-3 with TRBJ2-1; 7 nucleotides line up with TRBD1. Source material: naive CD4+ T cells from blood. The clonotype originates from a woman between 25 and 40 years old in good health. CDR3 sequence: CAISVGTANNEQFF. The CDR3 DNA follows: TGTGCCATCAGTGTAGGGACAGCCAACAATGAGCAGTTCTTC.